These 11 T cell receptor beta chains came from one sample sequenced in a study of cytomegalovirus exposure and HLA in healthy donors. PCR amplification relied on 60 Vbeta primers (plus 13 Jbeta primers). Assay used: immunoSEQ multiplex PCR; TCRdb lists only in-frame clones, some missing. The sample has 120,000 or so clones; approximately 87% are singletons. The sequencing input was PBMCs. The origin of the receptors is a man aged 18 to 30 in good health and CMV-seropositive.

The gene calls are TRBV5-4 and TRBJ1-2, with 8 positions matching TRBD1. V was clipped by 3 bases and J by 13 bases; unmatched bases: 11. CDR3 length equals 13 residues. The germline V gene has CDR1 SGHNT and CDR2 YYREEE (reference sequence). The CDR3 DNA reads TGTGCCAGCAGCTCACCGGGACAGGATACGTTCACCTTC. Residues: CASSSPGQDTFTF. The whole variable domain, remainder taken from reference TRBV5-4 and TRBJ1-2, is ETGVTQSPTHLIKTRGQQVTLRCSSQSGHNTVSWYQQALGQGPQFIFQYYREEENGRGNFPPRFSGLQFPNYSSELNVNALELDDSALYLCASSSPGQDTFTFGSGTRLTVV.

The chain combines TRBV28 with TRBJ1-2; 7 bases agree with TRBD1. Per the germline V gene, CDR1 is MDHEN and CDR2 is SYDVKM. The CDR3 is 11 amino acids. Germline trimming cut 4 bases from V and 8 bases from J; bases unmatched to any gene: 1. CDR3 loop: CASSSDRGYTF. In DNA form, the CDR3 reads TGTGCCAGCAGTTCGGACAGGGGCTACACCTTC.

J is TRBJ1-4 and V is TRBV6-1; possibly TRBD1 for D (5 bases). Germline CDR1 MNHNS, CDR2 SASEGT. Trimming shortened V by 6 bases and J by 5 bases, and 7 bases separated the two germline ends. This CDR3 has 12 amino acids. Here the CDR3 reads CASRQGNEKLFF. The DNA for the CDR3 is TGTGCCAGCAGGCAGGGCAATGAAAAACTGTTTTTT.

The J gene is TRBJ2-7, the V gene TRBV6-5; D perhaps matches TRBD1 (6 bases). V was pared by 6 bases and J by 7 bases, with 16 bases between. Germline assignment: CDR1 MNHEY and CDR2 SVGAGI. The CDR3 is 13 residues long. DNA of the CDR3: TGTGCCAGCAGCCCCGGTGGGGGCCAGGAGCAGTACTTC. Protein sequence: CASSPGGGQEQYF.

The chain joins TRBV7-9 to TRBJ1-2, with a weak D call TRBD1 (5 bases). Trimming cost V 3 bases and J 4 bases, with 12 bases left between them. Germline V lookup: CDR1 SEHNR, CDR2 FQNEAQ (reference sequence). The CDR3 is 14 amino acids. CDR3 in DNA: TGTGCCAGCAGCTTGGGTCAGGGCATCTATGGCTACACCTTC. Translating gives CASSLGQGIYGYTF.

V usage is TRBV2 and J usage is TRBJ2-3; D is unclear. The CDR3 spans 15 residues. Trimming left V 8 bases short and J 3 bases short, with 18 bases between. Looked up from germline, CDR1 is SNHLY and CDR2 is FYNNEI. The CDR3 spells CASVPSRQVTDTQYF. For the CDR3, the DNA is TGTGCCAGCGTACCAAGTAGGCAGGTGACAGATACGCAGTATTTT.

The gene calls are TRBV13 and TRBJ1-1; D call uncertain. V lost 0 bases, J lost 0 bases, and 5 bases lay in between. This CDR3 comprises 14 residues. The V gene's germline CDR1 is PRHDT and CDR2 FYEKMQ (reference sequence). The CDR3 sequence is CASSLGQMNTEAFF. DNA of the CDR3: TGTGCCAGCAGCTTAGGACAGATGAACACTGAAGCTTTCTTT.

The gene calls are TRBV5-6 and TRBJ2-4, with D possibly being TRBD1 or TRBD2 (5 bases each). Germline V gene lookup returns CDR1 SGHDT and CDR2 YYEEEE. Trimming removed 4 bases at V and 8 bases at J, with 13 bases between. The CDR3 has 13 residues. The CDR3 here is CASSMGTGDIQYF. As DNA, the CDR3 is TGTGCCAGCAGCATGGGGACCGGGGACATTCAGTACTTC.

The chain carries TRBV7-9 and TRBJ2-7; TRBD2 is a possible D gene (5 bases). The germline CDR1 and CDR2 sequences are SEHNR and FQNEAQ (reference sequence). This CDR3 comprises 13 residues. Trimming took off 5 bases at V and 3 bases at J, with 11 bases between the two ends. CDR3 in DNA: TGTGCCAGCAGCCAGCCAGGAGGCTACGAGCAGTACTTC. Translation: CASSQPGGYEQYF.

V gene TRBV4-1 combines with J gene TRBJ2-7, with 8 bases lining up with TRBD2. The length of the CDR3 is 14 residues. CDR1 MGHRA and CDR2 YSYEKL come from the germline V gene. Unmatched junction bases numbered 9, after V lost 5 bases and J lost 6 bases. The CDR3 DNA sequence: TGCGCCAGCAGCTCAATCGGGGGGGTTCCCGAGCAGTACTTC. Residues: CASSSIGGVPEQYF.

The V and J genes are TRBV9 and TRBJ1-2; D is undetermined. The germline gives CDR1 SGDLS, CDR2 YYNGEE. Trimming cost V 4 bases and J 6 bases, with 13 bases left between them. The CDR3 runs to 13 residues. CDR3 coding DNA: TGTGCCAGCAGCCCGGCAGGCTCCCATGGCTACACCTTC. Translated: CASSPAGSHGYTF. The entire variable domain, with the rest obtained from reference TRBV9 and TRBJ1-2, is as follows: DSGVTQTPKHLITATGQRVTLRCSPRSGDLSVYWYQQSLDQGLQFLIQYYNGEERAKGNILERFSAQQFPDLHSELNLSSLELGDSALYFCASSPAGSHGYTFGSGTRLTVV.